This TCR beta chain emerged from a study of metastatic and nonmetastatic thyroid tumors. Study in general: A comparison of repertoires was made across blood and tumor or nodule tissue from malignant and benign thyroid patients. Study conclusions and caveats: For both blood and tumor, malignant thyroid tumors reportedly showed significantly higher TCR beta diversity than benign nodules did.

This clone has more than one count but fewer than ten. Its antigen remains unidentified. Germline CDR1 DFQATT, CDR2 SNEGSKA (reference sequence). The CDR3 extends over 13 amino acids. V gave up 6 bases and J gave up 6 bases, with 12 bases separating them. Thyroid surgery was preceded by no treatment in any patient. TCRdb reprocessed the PCR reads via MiXCR. This sample yields about 6,600 clones, of which 35% to 45% are seen a single time; approximately 13% belongs to the top ten. Source material: adjacent normal tissue. V is TRBV20-1 and J is TRBJ1-6; D might be TRBD1 (5 bases). This receptor was identified in a female donor with papillary thyroid cancer or a benign thyroid nodule (not recorded which). Some clones in this sample may be carry-over from other donors' samples. The CDR3 sequence: CSAERQGNSPLHF. The CDR3 nucleotides are TGCAGTGCCGAGAGGCAGGGTAATTCACCCCTCCACTTT.